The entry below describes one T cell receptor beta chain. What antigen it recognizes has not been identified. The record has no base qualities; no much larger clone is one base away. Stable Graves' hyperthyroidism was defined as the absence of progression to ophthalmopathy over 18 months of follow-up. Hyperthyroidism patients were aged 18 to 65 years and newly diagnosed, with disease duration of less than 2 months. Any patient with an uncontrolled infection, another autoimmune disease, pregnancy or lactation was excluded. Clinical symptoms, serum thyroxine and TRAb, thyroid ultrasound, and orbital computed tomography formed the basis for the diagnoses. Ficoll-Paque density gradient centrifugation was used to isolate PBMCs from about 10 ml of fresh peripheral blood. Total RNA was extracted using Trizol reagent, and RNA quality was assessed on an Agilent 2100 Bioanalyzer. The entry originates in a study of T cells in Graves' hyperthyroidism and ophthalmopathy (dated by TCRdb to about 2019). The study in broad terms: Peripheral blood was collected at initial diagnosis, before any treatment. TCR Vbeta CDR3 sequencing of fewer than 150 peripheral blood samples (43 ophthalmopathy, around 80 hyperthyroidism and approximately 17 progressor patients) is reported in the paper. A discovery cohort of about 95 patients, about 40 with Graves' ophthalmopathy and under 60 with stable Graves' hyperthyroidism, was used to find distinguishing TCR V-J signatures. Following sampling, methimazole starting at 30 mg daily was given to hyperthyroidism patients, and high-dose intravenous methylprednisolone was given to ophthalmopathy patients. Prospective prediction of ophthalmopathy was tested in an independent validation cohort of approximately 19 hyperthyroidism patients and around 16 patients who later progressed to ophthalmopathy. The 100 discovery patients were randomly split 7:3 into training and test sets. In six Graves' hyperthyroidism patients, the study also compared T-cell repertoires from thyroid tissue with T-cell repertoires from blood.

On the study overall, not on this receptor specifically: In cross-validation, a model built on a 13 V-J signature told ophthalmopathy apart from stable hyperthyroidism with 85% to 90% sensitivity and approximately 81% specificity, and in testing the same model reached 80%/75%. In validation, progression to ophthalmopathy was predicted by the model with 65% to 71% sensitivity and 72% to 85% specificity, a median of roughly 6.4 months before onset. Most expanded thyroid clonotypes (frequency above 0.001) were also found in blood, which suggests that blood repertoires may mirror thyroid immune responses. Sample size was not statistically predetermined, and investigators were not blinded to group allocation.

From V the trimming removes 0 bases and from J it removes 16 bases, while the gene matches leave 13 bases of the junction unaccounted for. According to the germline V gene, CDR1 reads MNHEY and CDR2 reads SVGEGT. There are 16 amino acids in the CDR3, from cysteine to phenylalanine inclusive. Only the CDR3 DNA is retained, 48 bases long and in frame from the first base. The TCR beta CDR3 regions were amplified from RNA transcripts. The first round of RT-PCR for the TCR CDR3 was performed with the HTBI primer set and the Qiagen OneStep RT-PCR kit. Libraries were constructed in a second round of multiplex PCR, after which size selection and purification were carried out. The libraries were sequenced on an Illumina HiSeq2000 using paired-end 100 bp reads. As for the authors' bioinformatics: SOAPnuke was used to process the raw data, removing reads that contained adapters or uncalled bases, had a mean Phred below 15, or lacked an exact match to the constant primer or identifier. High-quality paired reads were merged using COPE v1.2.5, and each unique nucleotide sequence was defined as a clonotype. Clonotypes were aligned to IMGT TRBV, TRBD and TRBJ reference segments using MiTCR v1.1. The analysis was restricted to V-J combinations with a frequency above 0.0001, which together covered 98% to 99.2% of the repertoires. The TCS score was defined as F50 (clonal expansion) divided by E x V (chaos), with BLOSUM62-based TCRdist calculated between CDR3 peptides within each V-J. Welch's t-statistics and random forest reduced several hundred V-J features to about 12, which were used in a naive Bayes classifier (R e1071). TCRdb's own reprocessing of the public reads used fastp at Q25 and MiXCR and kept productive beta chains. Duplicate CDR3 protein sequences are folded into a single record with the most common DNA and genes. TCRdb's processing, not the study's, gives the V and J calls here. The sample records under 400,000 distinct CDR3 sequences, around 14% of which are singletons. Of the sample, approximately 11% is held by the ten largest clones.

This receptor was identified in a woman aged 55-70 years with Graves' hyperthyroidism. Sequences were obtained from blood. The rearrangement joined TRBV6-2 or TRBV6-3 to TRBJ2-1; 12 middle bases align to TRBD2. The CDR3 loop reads CASSYSGASGRGLEFF. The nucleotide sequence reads TGTGCCAGCAGTTACTCGGGGGCTAGCGGGAGGGGGCTCGAATTCTTC.